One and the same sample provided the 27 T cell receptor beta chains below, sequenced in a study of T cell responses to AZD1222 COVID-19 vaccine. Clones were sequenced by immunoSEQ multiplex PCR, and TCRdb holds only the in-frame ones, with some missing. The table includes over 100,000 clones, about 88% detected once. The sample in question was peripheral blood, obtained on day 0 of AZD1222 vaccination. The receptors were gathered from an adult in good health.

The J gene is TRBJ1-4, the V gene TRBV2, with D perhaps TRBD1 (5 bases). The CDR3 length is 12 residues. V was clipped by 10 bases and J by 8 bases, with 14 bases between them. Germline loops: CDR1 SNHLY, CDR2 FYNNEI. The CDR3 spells CATRVFGEKLFF. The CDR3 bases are TGTGCCACCAGGGTTTTCGGGGAAAAACTGTTTTTT.

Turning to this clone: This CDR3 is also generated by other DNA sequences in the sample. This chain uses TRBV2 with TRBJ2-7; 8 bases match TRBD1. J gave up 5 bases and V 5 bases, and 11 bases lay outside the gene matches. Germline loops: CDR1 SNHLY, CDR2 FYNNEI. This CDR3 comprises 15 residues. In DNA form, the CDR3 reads TGTGCCAGCAGTCGTCCGGGCCAGGGGGCCCACGAGCAGTACGTC. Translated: CASSRPGQGAHEQYV.

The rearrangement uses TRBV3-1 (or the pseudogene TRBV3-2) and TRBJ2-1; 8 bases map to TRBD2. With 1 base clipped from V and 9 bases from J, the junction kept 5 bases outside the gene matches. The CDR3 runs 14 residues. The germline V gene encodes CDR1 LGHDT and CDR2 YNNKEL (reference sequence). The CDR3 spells CASSQGFSGTEQFF. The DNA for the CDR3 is TGTGCCAGCAGCCAAGGATTTAGCGGGACTGAGCAGTTCTTC.

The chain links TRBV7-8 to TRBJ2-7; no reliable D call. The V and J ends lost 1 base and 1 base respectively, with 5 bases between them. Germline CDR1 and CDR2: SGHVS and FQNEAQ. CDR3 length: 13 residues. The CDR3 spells CASSLGRSYEQYV. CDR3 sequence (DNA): TGTGCCAGCAGCTTAGGCAGATCCTACGAGCAGTACGTC.

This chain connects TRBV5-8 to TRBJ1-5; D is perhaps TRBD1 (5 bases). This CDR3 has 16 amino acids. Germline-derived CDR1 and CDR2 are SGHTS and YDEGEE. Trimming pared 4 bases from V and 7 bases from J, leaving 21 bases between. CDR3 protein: CASSPQPGLGTQPQHF. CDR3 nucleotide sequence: TGTGCCAGCAGCCCCCAACCGGGCCTCGGGACCCAGCCCCAGCATTTT.

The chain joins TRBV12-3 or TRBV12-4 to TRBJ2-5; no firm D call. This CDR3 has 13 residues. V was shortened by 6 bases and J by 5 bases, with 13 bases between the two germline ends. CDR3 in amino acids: CASRPNGRETQYF. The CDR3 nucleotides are TGTGCCAGCAGACCGAACGGGCGGGAGACCCAGTACTTC.

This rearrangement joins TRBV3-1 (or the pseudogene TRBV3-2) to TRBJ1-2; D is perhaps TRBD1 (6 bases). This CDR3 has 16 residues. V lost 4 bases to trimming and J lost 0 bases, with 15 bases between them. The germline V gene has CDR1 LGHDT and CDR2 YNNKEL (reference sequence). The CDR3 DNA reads TGTGCCAGCAGCCCCAACCACAGGGAAGCTAACTATGGCTACACCTTC. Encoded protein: CASSPNHREANYGYTF.

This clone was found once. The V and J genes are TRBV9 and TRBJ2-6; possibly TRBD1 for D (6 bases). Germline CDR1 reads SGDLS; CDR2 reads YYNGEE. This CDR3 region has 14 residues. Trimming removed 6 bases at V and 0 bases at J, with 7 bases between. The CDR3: CASNRDSGANVLTF. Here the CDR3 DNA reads TGTGCCAGCAACAGGGACTCTGGGGCCAACGTCCTGACTTTC. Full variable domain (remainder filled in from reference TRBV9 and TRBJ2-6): DSGVTQTPKHLITATGQRVTLRCSPRSGDLSVYWYQQSLDQGLQFLIQYYNGEERAKGNILERFSAQQFPDLHSELNLSSLELGDSALYFCASNRDSGANVLTFGAGSRLTVL.

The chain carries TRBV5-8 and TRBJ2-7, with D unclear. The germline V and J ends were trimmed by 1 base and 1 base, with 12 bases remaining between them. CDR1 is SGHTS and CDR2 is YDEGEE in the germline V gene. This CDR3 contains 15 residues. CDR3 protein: CASSLLVQPSYEQYF. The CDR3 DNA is TGTGCCAGCAGCTTGTTGGTCCAGCCTTCCTACGAGCAGTACTTC.

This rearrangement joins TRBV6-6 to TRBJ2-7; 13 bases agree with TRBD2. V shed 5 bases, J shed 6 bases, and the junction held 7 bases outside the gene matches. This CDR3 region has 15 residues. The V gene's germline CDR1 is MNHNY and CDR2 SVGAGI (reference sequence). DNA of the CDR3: TGTGCCAGCAGTGCCGGGACTAGCGGGGTTTCCGAGCAGTACTTC. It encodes CASSAGTSGVSEQYF.

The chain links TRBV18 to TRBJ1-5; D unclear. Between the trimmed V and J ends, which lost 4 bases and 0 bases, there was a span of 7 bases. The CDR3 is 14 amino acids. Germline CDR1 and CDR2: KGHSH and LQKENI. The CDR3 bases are TGTGCCAGCTCACTTGAGGTTAGCAATCAGCCCCAGCATTTT. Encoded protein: CASSLEVSNQPQHF.

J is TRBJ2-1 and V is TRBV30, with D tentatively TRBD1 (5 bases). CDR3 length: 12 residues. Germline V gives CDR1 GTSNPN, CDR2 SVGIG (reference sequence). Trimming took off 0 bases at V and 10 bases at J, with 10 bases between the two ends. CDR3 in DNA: TGTGCCTGGAGTGTATCAGGGAAGGAGCAGTTCTTC. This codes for CAWSVSGKEQFF.

The CDR3 coding sequence is TGTGCTAGTGGTTTGTTGGGCGGGGGCTTGTCAGATACGCAGTATTTT. Its protein product is CASGLLGGGLSDTQYF. This chain uses TRBV12-5 with TRBJ2-3; possibly TRBD2 for D (7 bases). Germline V gene data show CDR1 as LGHNT and CDR2 as FRNRAP. The CDR3 contains 16 residues. The V and J ends lost 2 bases and 4 bases respectively, with 16 bases between them.

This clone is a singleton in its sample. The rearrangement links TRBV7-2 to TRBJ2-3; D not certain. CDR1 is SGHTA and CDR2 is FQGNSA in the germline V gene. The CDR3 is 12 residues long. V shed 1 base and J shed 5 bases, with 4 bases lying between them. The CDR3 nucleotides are TGTGCCAGCAGCTTAGGCTTAGATACGCAGTATTTT. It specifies CASSLGLDTQYF.

CDR3 region: CATVLQEPNYGYTF. CDR3 sequence (DNA): TGTGCCACGGTCTTACAGGAACCAAACTATGGCTACACCTTC. V gene TRBV6-5 combines with J gene TRBJ1-2; weak D call: TRBD1 (5 bases). The CDR3 loop spans 14 amino acids. The germline V gene has CDR1 MNHEY and CDR2 SVGAGI. V was pared by 10 bases and J by 2 bases, with 17 bases between.

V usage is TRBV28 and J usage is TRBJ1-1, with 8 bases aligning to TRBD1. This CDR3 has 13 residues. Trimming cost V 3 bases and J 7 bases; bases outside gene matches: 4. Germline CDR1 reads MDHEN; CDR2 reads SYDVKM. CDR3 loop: CASSLGTGNEAFF. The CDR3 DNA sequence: TGTGCCAGCAGTTTGGGGACAGGTAATGAAGCTTTCTTT.

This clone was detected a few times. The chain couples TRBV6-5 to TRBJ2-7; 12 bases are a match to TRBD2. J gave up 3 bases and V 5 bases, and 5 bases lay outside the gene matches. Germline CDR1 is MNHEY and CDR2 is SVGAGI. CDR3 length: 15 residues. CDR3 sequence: CASSTRLAGDYEQYF. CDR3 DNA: TGTGCCAGCAGTACTCGACTAGCGGGGGACTACGAGCAGTACTTC.

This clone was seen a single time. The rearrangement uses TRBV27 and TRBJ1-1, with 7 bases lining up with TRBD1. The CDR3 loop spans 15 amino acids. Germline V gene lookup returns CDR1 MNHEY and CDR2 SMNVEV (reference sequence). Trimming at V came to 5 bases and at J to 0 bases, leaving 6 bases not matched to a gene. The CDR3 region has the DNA TGTGCCAGCAGTCCAGGACAGGCGATGAACACTGAAGCTTTCTTT. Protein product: CASSPGQAMNTEAFF.

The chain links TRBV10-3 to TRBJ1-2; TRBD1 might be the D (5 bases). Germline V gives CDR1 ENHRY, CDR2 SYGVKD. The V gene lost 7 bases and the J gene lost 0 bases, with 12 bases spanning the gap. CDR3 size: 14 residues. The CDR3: CAIKGGASNYGYTF. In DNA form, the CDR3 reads TGTGCCATCAAAGGCGGGGCCTCTAACTATGGCTACACCTTC.

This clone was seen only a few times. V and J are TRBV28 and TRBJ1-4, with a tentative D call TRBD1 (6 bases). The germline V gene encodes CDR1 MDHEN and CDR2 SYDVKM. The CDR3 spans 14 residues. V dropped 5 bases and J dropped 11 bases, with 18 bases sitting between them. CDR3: CASSPTGRGGKLFF. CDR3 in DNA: TGTGCCAGCAGTCCAACAGGGAGGGGGGGGAAACTGTTTTTT.

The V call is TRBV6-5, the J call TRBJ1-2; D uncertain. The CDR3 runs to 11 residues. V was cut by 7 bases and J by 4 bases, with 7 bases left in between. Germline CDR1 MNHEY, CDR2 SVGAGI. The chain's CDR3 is CASKRGYGYTF. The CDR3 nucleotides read TGTGCCAGCAAACGAGGCTATGGCTACACCTTC.

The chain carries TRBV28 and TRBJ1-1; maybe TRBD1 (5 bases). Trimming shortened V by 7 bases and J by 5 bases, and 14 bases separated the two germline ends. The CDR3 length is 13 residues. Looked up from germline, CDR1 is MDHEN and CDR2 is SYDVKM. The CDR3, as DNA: TGTGCCAGCACCGCGGCGGGGGTTACTGAAGCTTTCTTT. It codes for CASTAAGVTEAFF.

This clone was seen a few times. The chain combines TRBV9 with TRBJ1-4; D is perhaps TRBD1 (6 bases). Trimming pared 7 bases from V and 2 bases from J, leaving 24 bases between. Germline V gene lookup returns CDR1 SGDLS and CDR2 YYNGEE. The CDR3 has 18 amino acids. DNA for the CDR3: TGTGCCAGCGCCCCGCGGACAGTTGACGGGTCTACTAATGAAAAACTGTTTTTT. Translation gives CASAPRTVDGSTNEKLFF. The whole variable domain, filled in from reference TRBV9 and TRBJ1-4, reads DSGVTQTPKHLITATGQRVTLRCSPRSGDLSVYWYQQSLDQGLQFLIQYYNGEERAKGNILERFSAQQFPDLHSELNLSSLELGDSALYFCASAPRTVDGSTNEKLFFGSGTQLSVL.

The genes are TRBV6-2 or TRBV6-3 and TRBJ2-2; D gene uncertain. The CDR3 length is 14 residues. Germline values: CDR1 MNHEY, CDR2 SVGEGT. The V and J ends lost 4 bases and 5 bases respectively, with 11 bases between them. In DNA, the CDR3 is TGTGCCAGCAGTTCCGCGATGGAGACCGGGGAGCTGTTTTTT. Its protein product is CASSSAMETGELFF.

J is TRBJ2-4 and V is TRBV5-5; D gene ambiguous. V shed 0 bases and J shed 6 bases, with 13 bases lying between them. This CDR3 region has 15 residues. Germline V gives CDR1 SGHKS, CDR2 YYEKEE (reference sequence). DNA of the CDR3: TGTGCCAGCAGCTTGGATGACTGGCCGGGAAACATTCAGTACTTC. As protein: CASSLDDWPGNIQYF.

In DNA form, the CDR3 reads TGTGCCAGCAGCGTAGACCCCAGGGGAAGGGCTGAAGCTTTCTTT. Its protein product is CASSVDPRGRAEAFF. The chain carries TRBV9 and TRBJ1-1, with D maybe TRBD1 (6 bases). Trimming pared 0 bases from V and 6 bases from J, leaving 15 bases between. In germline, CDR1 is SGDLS, CDR2 YYNGEE. This CDR3 has 15 residues.

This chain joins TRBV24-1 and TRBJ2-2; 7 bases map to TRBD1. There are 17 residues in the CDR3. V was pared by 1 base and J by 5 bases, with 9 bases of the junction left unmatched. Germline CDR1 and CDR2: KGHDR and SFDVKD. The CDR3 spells CATSDFPYRGGTGELFF. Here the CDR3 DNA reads TGTGCCACCAGTGATTTCCCCTACAGGGGTGGGACCGGGGAGCTGTTTTTT.